Listed below are T cell receptor beta chains from one sample, sequenced in a study of shared clonotypes between healthy human individuals. The method was immunoSEQ multiplex PCR; TCRdb's version includes in-frame clones alone and lacks a portion of them. The table has 1.5 million to 2.5 million clones, less than 95% seen once. The specimen sequenced was naive CD8+ T cells sorted from blood. The receptors were gathered from a man between 18 and 29 years old in good health. The conserved cysteine and the conserved F or W are not part of the CDR3 here. Fields, in order: clone size, J gene, V gene, CDR3 protein. Only part of the rows carry a size: once, few, many, or a class if the clone is expanded.

abundance: once
j_gene: TRBJ2-1
v_gene: TRBV28
CDR3aa: ASSAWTEGVLYNEQF

abundance: few
j_gene: TRBJ2-3
v_gene: TRBV9
CDR3aa: ASSVGDTQY

abundance: NA
j_gene: TRBJ1-5
v_gene: TRBV7-9
CDR3aa: ASSPREGIQPQH

abundance: NA
j_gene: TRBJ2-7
v_gene: TRBV13
CDR3aa: ASSPGTSGQYEQY

abundance: NA
j_gene: TRBJ1-5
v_gene: TRBV19
CDR3aa: ASSIGEGSQPQH

abundance: NA
j_gene: TRBJ2-7
v_gene: TRBV2
CDR3aa: ASSDQQGANYEQY

abundance: few
j_gene: TRBJ1-5
v_gene: TRBV2
CDR3aa: ASSDSYPSNQPQH

abundance: NA
j_gene: TRBJ1-1
v_gene: TRBV5-1
CDR3aa: ASSWRYREGVNTEAF

abundance: few
j_gene: TRBJ1-3
v_gene: TRBV7-6
CDR3aa: ASSLGLGLTSGNTIY

abundance: NA
j_gene: TRBJ2-3
v_gene: TRBV12-5
CDR3aa: ASGLIPSGRGTDTQY

abundance: NA
j_gene: TRBJ2-7
v_gene: TRBV6-1
CDR3aa: ATESRTSGVYEQY

abundance: once
j_gene: TRBJ2-1
v_gene: TRBV29-1
CDR3aa: SVPGLSSYNEQF

abundance: NA
j_gene: TRBJ2-2
v_gene: TRBV19
CDR3aa: ASSAGGITGELF

abundance: NA
j_gene: TRBJ2-7
v_gene: TRBV7-8
CDR3aa: ASSLGTAEGEEQY

abundance: NA
j_gene: TRBJ2-1
v_gene: TRBV15
CDR3aa: ATSREAEYNEQF

abundance: NA
j_gene: TRBJ2-1
v_gene: TRBV7-9
CDR3aa: ASSLLDSDPKGQF

abundance: NA
j_gene: TRBJ1-5
v_gene: TRBV28
CDR3aa: ASSLQVGDQPQH

abundance: NA
j_gene: TRBJ2-7
v_gene: TRBV27
CDR3aa: ASSITGGSGEQY

abundance: once
j_gene: TRBJ2-7
v_gene: TRBV10-1
CDR3aa: ASSSWIYEQY

abundance: NA
j_gene: TRBJ1-2
v_gene: TRBV6-5
CDR3aa: ASSYGPGYGYT

abundance: once
j_gene: TRBJ1-2
v_gene: TRBV4-3
CDR3aa: ASSQDLGSTFGGYT

abundance: NA
j_gene: TRBJ1-5
v_gene: TRBV4-1
CDR3aa: ASSQGGEGYSNQPQH

abundance: NA
j_gene: TRBJ2-1
v_gene: TRBV7-9
CDR3aa: ASSLEGAGGPGNEQF